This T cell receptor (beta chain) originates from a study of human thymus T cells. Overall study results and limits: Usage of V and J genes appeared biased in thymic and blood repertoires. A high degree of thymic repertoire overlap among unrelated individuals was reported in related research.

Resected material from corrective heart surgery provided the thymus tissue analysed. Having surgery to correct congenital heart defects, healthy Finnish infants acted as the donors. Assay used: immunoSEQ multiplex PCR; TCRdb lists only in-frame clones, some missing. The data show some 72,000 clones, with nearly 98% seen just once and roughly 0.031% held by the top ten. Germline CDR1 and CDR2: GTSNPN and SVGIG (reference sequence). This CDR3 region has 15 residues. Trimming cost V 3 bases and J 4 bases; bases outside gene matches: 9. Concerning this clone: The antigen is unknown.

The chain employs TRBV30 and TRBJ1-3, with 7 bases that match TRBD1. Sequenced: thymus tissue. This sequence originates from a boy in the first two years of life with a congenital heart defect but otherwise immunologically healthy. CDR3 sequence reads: CAWRREGAVGNTIYF. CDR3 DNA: TGTGCCTGGAGACGAGAGGGGGCTGTAGGAAACACCATATATTTT.